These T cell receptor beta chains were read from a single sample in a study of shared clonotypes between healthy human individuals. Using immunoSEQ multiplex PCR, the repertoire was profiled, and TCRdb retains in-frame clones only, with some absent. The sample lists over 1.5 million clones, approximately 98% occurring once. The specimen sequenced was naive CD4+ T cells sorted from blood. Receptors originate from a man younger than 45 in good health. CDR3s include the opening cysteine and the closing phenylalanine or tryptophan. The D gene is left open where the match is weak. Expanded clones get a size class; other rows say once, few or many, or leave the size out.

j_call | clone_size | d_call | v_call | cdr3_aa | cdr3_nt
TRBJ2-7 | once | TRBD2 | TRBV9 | CASSQTGTRGSYEQYF | TGTGCCAGCAGCCAAACCGGGACTAGGGGCTCCTACGAGCAGTACTTC
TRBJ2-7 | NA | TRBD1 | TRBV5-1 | CASRPSGQVNYEQYF | TGCGCCAGCCGACCCTCGGGACAGGTTAACTACGAGCAGTACTTC
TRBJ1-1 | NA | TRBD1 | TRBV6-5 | CASSRQGSTTEAFF | TGTGCCAGCAGCCGACAGGGAAGTACCACTGAAGCTTTCTTT
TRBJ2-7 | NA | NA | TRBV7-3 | CASSHGVSYEQYF | TGTGCCAGCAGCCATGGGGTTTCCTACGAGCAGTACTTC
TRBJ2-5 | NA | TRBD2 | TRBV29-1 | CSGSGGPETQYF | TGCAGCGGGTCGGGAGGGCCGGAGACCCAGTACTTC
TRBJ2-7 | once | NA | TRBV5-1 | CASSLEGVGGEQYF | TGCGCCAGCAGCTTAGAGGGAGTGGGAGGCGAGCAGTACTTC
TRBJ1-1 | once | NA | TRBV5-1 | CASSSQPSRGNTEAFF | TGCGCCAGCAGCTCGCAACCGTCCAGGGGGAACACTGAAGCTTTCTTT
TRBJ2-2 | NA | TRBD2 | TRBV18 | CASSQVRTSGNTGELFF | TGTGCCAGCTCACAGGTCCGGACTAGCGGTAACACCGGGGAGCTGTTTTTT
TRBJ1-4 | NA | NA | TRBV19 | CASSISGPEKLFF | TGTGCCAGTAGTATCTCAGGGCCCGAAAAACTGTTTTTT
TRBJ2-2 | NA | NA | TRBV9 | CASSVLPVGNTGELFF | TGTGCCAGCAGCGTATTACCCGTTGGGAACACCGGGGAGCTGTTTTTT
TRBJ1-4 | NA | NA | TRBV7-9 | CASSLVDERARPNEKLFF | TGTGCCAGCAGCTTAGTTGACGAGAGGGCACGGCCTAATGAAAAACTGTTTTTT
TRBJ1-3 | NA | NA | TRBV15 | CATSRGSRDPGNTIYF | TGTGCCACCAGCAGAGGTTCCCGGGACCCTGGAAACACCATATATTTT
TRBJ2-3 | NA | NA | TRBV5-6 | CASSRSGGNTDTQYF | TGTGCCAGCAGCCGCAGCGGCGGGAATACTGATACGCAGTATTTT
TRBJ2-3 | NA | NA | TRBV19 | CASSTRWGVDTQYF | TGTGCCAGTAGTACCCGCTGGGGGGTAGATACGCAGTATTTT
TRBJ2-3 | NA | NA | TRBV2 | CASSPAGDTQYF | TGTGCCAGCAGTCCAGCAGGGGATACGCAGTATTTT
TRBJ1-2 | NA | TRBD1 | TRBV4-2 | CASSQDGDRDYGYTF | TGTGCCAGCAGCCAAGACGGGGACAGGGATTATGGCTACACCTTC
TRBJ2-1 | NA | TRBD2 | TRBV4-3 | CASSQVLGLAAGNSYNEQFF | TGCGCCAGCAGCCAAGTTCTGGGACTAGCGGCAGGGAACTCCTACAATGAGCAGTTCTTC
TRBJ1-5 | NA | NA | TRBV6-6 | CASSPFSANSNQPQHF | TGTGCCAGCAGCCCTTTCAGCGCGAATAGCAATCAGCCCCAGCATTTT
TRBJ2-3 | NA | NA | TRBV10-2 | CASRQVQDTQYF | TGCGCCAGCAGGCAGGTTCAAGATACGCAGTATTTT
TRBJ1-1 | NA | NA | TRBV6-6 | CATFSTEAFF | TGTGCCACATTTTCCACTGAAGCTTTCTTT
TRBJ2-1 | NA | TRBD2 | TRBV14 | CASSPHPGLAGHATPYNEQFF | TGTGCCAGCAGCCCGCATCCGGGACTAGCGGGACACGCCACCCCATACAATGAGCAGTTCTTC
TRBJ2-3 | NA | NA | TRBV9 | CASSVGQLGDTQYF | TGTGCCAGCAGCGTAGGACAACTCGGAGATACGCAGTATTTT
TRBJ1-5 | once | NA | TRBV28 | CASSFRGSRGQPQHF | TGTGCCAGCAGTTTCCGAGGGTCCAGGGGTCAGCCCCAGCATTTT
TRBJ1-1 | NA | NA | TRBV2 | CASRGDWNTEAFF | TGTGCCAGCAGGGGGGACTGGAACACTGAAGCTTTCTTT
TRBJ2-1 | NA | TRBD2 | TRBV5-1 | CASSLGYGGYNEQFF | TGCGCCAGCAGCTTGGGTTACGGGGGGTACAATGAGCAGTTCTTC
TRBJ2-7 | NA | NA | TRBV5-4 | CASSKGSGSTYEQYF | TGTGCCAGCTCCAAGGGTAGCGGTTCGACCTACGAGCAGTACTTC
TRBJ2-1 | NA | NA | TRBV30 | CAWSRRDEQFF | TGTGCCTGGAGTAGACGGGATGAGCAGTTCTTC
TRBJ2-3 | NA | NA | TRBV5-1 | CASSYEDTQYF | TGCGCCAGCAGCTATGAAGATACGCAGTATTTT
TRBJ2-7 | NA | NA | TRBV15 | CATSRERGLSEQYF | TGTGCCACCAGCAGAGAGCGGGGTCTGAGTGAGCAGTACTTC
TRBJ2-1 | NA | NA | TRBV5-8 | CASSRTYNEQFF | TGTGCCAGCAGCCGTACCTACAATGAGCAGTTCTTC